This T cell receptor (beta chain) was recorded in a study of T cells in pancreatic ductal adenocarcinoma (dated 2017 in TCRdb). Study-wide context: Surgically resected pancreatic ductal adenocarcinoma specimens were analyzed for the quantity, spatial distribution, and characteristics of both suppressive cells and tumor-infiltrating CD8+ T cells, an effort aimed at clarifying the adaptive T-cell response occurring naturally.

Pancreatic ductal adenocarcinoma patients who had undergone surgery without neoadjuvant therapy were selected. Peripheral blood was collected in heparin tubes, and PBMCs were then isolated from the blood with a histopaque density gradient and cryopreserved in about 10% DMSO. The DNeasy Blood and Tissue Kit, with Proteinase K and RNase treatment, was used to extract genomic DNA from 6 or 7 PBMC specimens and nine or ten flash-frozen tumor specimens. On the study overall, not on this receptor specifically: Blood samples had more total productive templates and 7 to 10-fold more unique clonotypes than tumor samples. Because most pancreatic cancer patients present with inoperable disease, the resected cohort was biased toward the minority with early-stage disease. Tumor versus blood clonality comparisons may be biased because tumors are enriched in CD45RO+ effector rather than naive T cells, biasing toward lower diversity. No significant difference in T-cell clonality was found between tumor and blood, with mean clonality of approximately 0.1 in tumors and less than 0.075 in blood.

From the germline V gene, CDR1 is KGHSH and CDR2 is LQKENI. The V end loses 6 bases and the J end loses 12 bases, and a stretch of 26 bases separates them. The CDR3 goes from the cysteine to the phenylalanine over 15 residues. Only the CDR3 portion is preserved as DNA: 45 bases, with reading frame beginning at the first base. Of note for this clone: The antigen this receptor binds is unknown. Qualities for individual bases were not recorded, and no much larger clone is one base off.

TCR beta CDR3 regions were amplified from genomic DNA using the immunoSEQ hsTCRB kit. An Illumina HiSeq system was used to carry out high-throughput TRB CDR3 sequencing. Regarding the original processing steps: The immunoSEQ software was used to analyze the sequencing reads, and any nonproductive sequences containing premature stops or frame-shifts were left out. To calculate repertoire clonality, Shannon entropy was normalized by log2 of the number of unique productive sequences, and that value was subtracted from one. In its TCRdb copy, this immuneACCESS table keeps in-frame sequences only and misses some clones. Where compared with another copy, unresolved V genes explain less than half of these, and the others have no known cause. The D gene and trimming were derived from the DNA, and the V and J assignments and clone size from that table. The sample records 25,000 to 35,000 clones, more than 80% of which are singletons. The top ten hold 2.2% of the sample.

This receptor was identified in a human donor with pancreatic ductal adenocarcinoma. The sequence links TRBV18 to TRBJ1-1; the best D guess is TRBD1, with 6 bases matching. Sample: PBMCs. DNA sequence: TGTGCCAGCTCTCCAACAGATACAGGGTTGGATGGAACTTTCTTT. It codes for CASSPTDTGLDGTFF.